This TCR beta chain originates from a study of T cells in localized non-small cell lung cancer. The CDR3 sequence is 16 residues long. Trimming cost V 0 bases and J 1 base; bases outside gene matches: 0. CDR1 is MNHGY, CDR2 SAAAGT, per germline. Sequencing used immunoSEQ multiplex PCR; TCRdb keeps in-frame clones, though not all of them. The sample has roughly 1,300 clones; approximately 20% are singletons. This specimen consisted of lung tumor tissue, obtained before any cancer treatment. The receptor was isolated from an older female donor with stage I squamous cell lung carcinoma. This chain joins TRBV6-8 and TRBJ2-2; 9 nucleotides line up with TRBD1. The CDR3 sequence is CASSYSDRGNTGELFF. The CDR3 DNA sequence: TGTGCCAGCAGTTACTCGGACAGGGGGAACACCGGGGAGCTGTTTTTT.